The 20 T cell receptor beta chains below were found in one sample sequenced in a study of blood T cells in healthy people across ages. A J-beta primer mix and a sample-barcoded 5' primer were used in a second PCR of about 7 to 12 cycles. Each CDR3 protein gets one entry after TCRdb re-called the 5' RACE reads with MiXCR. The repertoire holds around 1,600,000 distinct CDR3 sequences, with 40% to 45% as singletons. Source material: blood. Every receptor here comes from a woman under 30 in good health.

As regards this clonotype: Its ends do not fully match the called genes, so a read error is possible. This chain joins TRBV12-3 or TRBV12-4 and TRBJ1-6; D is undetermined. The CDR3 is 14 amino acids. DNA of the CDR3: TGTGCCAGCGGTTTGCGGCAGCTAAATTCACCCCTCCACTTT. Encoded protein: CASGLRQLNSPLHF.

This clonotype was detected a few times. The chain employs TRBV7-2 and TRBJ2-7, with 11 nucleotides matching TRBD2. This CDR3 is 14 amino acids long. CDR1 and CDR2 (germline): SGHTA, FQGNSA. Trimming at V came to 5 bases and at J to 4 bases, leaving 4 bases not matched to a gene. The CDR3 spells CASSHTSGRYEQYF. DNA of the CDR3: TGTGCCAGCAGCCACACTAGCGGGAGATACGAGCAGTACTTC.

V is TRBV12-3 or TRBV12-4 and J is TRBJ2-1; 11 bases are a match to TRBD2. The V and J ends lost 2 bases and 6 bases, in that order; junction bases with no gene match: 6. The CDR3 has 16 residues. The CDR3 bases are TGTGCCAGCAGTTTATCTGCTAGCGGGGGGCGCAATGAGCAGTTCTTC. As protein: CASSLSASGGRNEQFF.

This clonotype was detected only a few times. V gene TRBV14 combines with J gene TRBJ2-4; 13 bases align to TRBD2. From germline, CDR1 is SGHDN and CDR2 FVKESK. The CDR3 length is 18 residues. The V segment lost 4 bases and the J segment 0 bases; nucleotides outside the gene matches: 6. This CDR3 reads CASSPGLAGALAKNIQYF. CDR3 bases: TGTGCCAGCAGCCCCGGACTAGCGGGAGCTCTAGCCAAAAACATTCAGTACTTC.

The chain recombines TRBV4-3 with TRBJ1-2; perhaps TRBD1 as D (6 bases). V lost 1 base, J lost 0 bases, and 12 bases lay in between. The CDR3 loop spans 16 amino acids. Germline loops: CDR1 LGHNA, CDR2 YSLEER. CDR3 in DNA: TGCGCCAGCAGCCAAGCTAGGACAGTGACTAACTATGGCTACACCTTC. Translated, it gives CASSQARTVTNYGYTF.

The chain is built from TRBV7-2 and TRBJ2-1; 7 positions match TRBD2. The V gene end was trimmed by 7 bases and the J gene end by 6 bases; junction bases not matched to a gene: 9. The CDR3 has 14 residues. Germline CDR1 and CDR2: SGHTA and FQGNSA. CDR3 protein: CASNFRGSSNEQFF. The DNA for the CDR3 is TGTGCCAGCAACTTTCGCGGGAGTAGCAATGAGCAGTTCTTC.

The chain couples TRBV6-6 to TRBJ2-4, with D maybe TRBD2 (6 bases). Trimming took off 5 bases at V and 13 bases at J, with 24 bases between the two ends. Germline V lookup: CDR1 MNHNY, CDR2 SVGAGI (reference sequence). This CDR3 contains 15 residues. DNA of the CDR3: TGTGCCAGCAGTAGGGTGGTAGCGGAGTACAATGAGCAGTACTTC. This codes for CASSRVVAEYNEQYF.

The chain couples TRBV4-2 to TRBJ2-7; D not certain. Germline CDR1 LGHNA, CDR2 YNFKEQ. V was trimmed by 0 bases and J by 3 bases, leaving 12 bases between them. The CDR3 covers 15 residues. The DNA of the CDR3 is TGTGCCAGCAGCCAAGAAGGATTTGTTAGCTACGAGCAGTACTTC. As protein: CASSQEGFVSYEQYF.

The chain couples TRBV3-1 to TRBJ2-1; D remains unclear. CDR3 size: 15 residues. Germline V gene sequence: CDR1 LGHDT, CDR2 YNNKEL (reference sequence). The V end was cut by 0 bases, the J end by 3 bases, with 9 bases between. This CDR3 is CASSQDSTYYNEQFF. CDR3 DNA: TGTGCCAGCAGCCAAGATTCAACATACTACAATGAGCAGTTCTTC.

The chain couples TRBV3-1 to TRBJ2-7, with D unresolved. The CDR3 spans 14 residues. The ends were cut back, 1 base at V and 7 bases at J, with 14 bases in the middle. Germline V lookup: CDR1 LGHDT, CDR2 YNNKEL (reference sequence). The CDR3 DNA reads as TGTGCCAGCAGCCAAGGGGATTGGCGCAATGAGCAGTACTTC. Translating it yields CASSQGDWRNEQYF.

J is TRBJ2-1 and V is TRBV27, with a weak D call TRBD1 (5 bases). The CDR3 runs to 16 residues. V was cut by 7 bases and J by 0 bases, with 16 bases left in between. Per the germline V gene, CDR1 is MNHEY and CDR2 is SMNVEV (reference sequence). CDR3 nucleotide sequence: TGTGCCAGCACCAACAGGCCCCCGGTCTCCTACAATGAGCAGTTCTTC. This codes for CASTNRPPVSYNEQFF.

The V and J genes are TRBV5-1 and TRBJ2-1; TRBD2 might be the D (6 bases). The CDR3 contains 18 residues. Per the germline V gene, CDR1 is SGHRS and CDR2 is YFSETQ. Deletions cut 2 bases from V and 0 bases from J, with 18 bases between. CDR3 DNA sequence: TGCGCCAGCAGCTTTGGTTTCGGTAGCGGCGACTCCTACAATGAGCAGTTCTTC. Encoded protein: CASSFGFGSGDSYNEQFF.

This clonotype was detected only a few times. The chain links TRBV7-9 to TRBJ1-6; TRBD1 is a possible D gene (6 bases). This CDR3 region has 17 residues. The V end lost 5 bases, the J end lost 4 bases, and 18 bases lay between the germline ends. Germline-derived CDR1 and CDR2 are SEHNR and FQNEAQ (reference sequence). The CDR3 spells CASSQVPSTGYNSPLHF. CDR3 nucleotides: TGTGCCAGCAGCCAAGTTCCTTCCACAGGGTATAATTCACCCCTCCACTTT. Using reference TRBV7-9 and TRBJ1-6 for the parts outside the CDR3, the full variable domain is DTGVSQNPRHKITKRGQNVTFRCDPISEHNRLYWYRQTLGQGPEFLTYFQNEAQLEKSRLLSDRFSAERPKGSFSTLEIQRTEQGDSAMYLCASSQVPSTGYNSPLHFGNGTRLTVT.

The genes are TRBV28 and TRBJ1-1, with a tentative D call TRBD1 (5 bases). Trimming removed 3 bases at V and 0 bases at J, with 11 bases between. This CDR3 spans 15 amino acids. The germline V gene encodes CDR1 MDHEN and CDR2 SYDVKM. The CDR3 spells CASSFPDSMNTEAFF. Here the CDR3 DNA reads TGTGCCAGCAGTTTCCCAGACAGTATGAACACTGAAGCTTTCTTT.

The J gene is TRBJ2-1, the V gene TRBV6-1; D gene ambiguous. The CDR3 sequence is 13 residues long. Looked up from germline, CDR1 is MNHNS and CDR2 is SASEGT. Trimming removed 8 bases from V and 1 base from J, with 9 bases in between. The CDR3 loop is CASFQESYNEQFF. The CDR3 DNA reads TGTGCCAGCTTTCAGGAGTCCTACAATGAGCAGTTCTTC.

The gene calls are TRBV28 and TRBJ2-1; D is unclear. CDR3 size: 14 residues. Trimming shortened V by 5 bases and J by 6 bases, and 14 bases separated the two germline ends. Germline V gives CDR1 MDHEN, CDR2 SYDVKM. CDR3 residues: CASSVVGIGNEQFF. In DNA, the CDR3 is TGTGCCAGCAGTGTAGTAGGGATCGGCAATGAGCAGTTCTTC.

The V call is TRBV5-6, the J call TRBJ1-1; tentative D call: TRBD1 (6 bases). The germline V gene has CDR1 SGHDT and CDR2 YYEEEE. The germline V and J ends were trimmed by 1 base and 4 bases, with 11 bases remaining between them. The CDR3 is made up of 14 amino acids. CDR3 DNA: TGTGCCAGCAGCTTGCCAAGGGGGAGCACTGAAGCTTTCTTT. It translates to CASSLPRGSTEAFF.

This clonotype was seen a handful of times. The V and J genes are TRBV24-1 and TRBJ1-1; D is unclear. Between the trimmed V and J ends, which lost 3 bases and 0 bases, there was a span of 4 bases. The germline gives CDR1 KGHDR, CDR2 SFDVKD. The length of the CDR3 is 13 residues. Written as DNA, the CDR3 is TGTGCCACCAGTGATGGATTGAACACTGAAGCTTTCTTT. It translates to CATSDGLNTEAFF.

The V gene is TRBV20-1, the J gene TRBJ1-1, with unresolved D. Germline V CDR1 and CDR2: DFQATT, SNEGSKA (reference sequence). Deletions cut 3 bases from V and 1 base from J, with 6 bases between. CDR3 length: 12 amino acids. The CDR3 here is CSASLWNTEAFF. The DNA for the CDR3 is TGCAGTGCTAGTCTCTGGAACACTGAAGCTTTCTTT.

V and J are TRBV10-3 and TRBJ2-3; D is undetermined. The CDR3 is made up of 14 amino acids. The V end was cut by 3 bases, the J end by 2 bases, with 9 bases between. Germline values: CDR1 ENHRY, CDR2 SYGVKD. The CDR3 nucleotides read TGTGCCATCAGTGACGCACAAATCACAGATACGCAGTATTTT. This codes for CAISDAQITDTQYF.